The next 2 T cell receptor beta chains were all read from a single sample in a study of blood T cell repertoires in COVID-19. The data were produced by immunoSEQ multiplex PCR, yet TCRdb's version contains in-frame clones alone and is incomplete. The table lists 65,000 to 75,000 clones, about 91% of them singletons, with approximately 5% in the top ten. Sequencing was performed on peripheral blood. These receptors all stem from a woman between 45 and 60 years old with active COVID-19.

For the CDR3, the DNA is TGCGCCAGCAGCCAAGTCTTGGCAGGCGTTGAAGCTTTCTTT. This gives the protein CASSQVLAGVEAFF. The chain joins TRBV4-1 to TRBJ1-1; D ambiguous. The CDR3 contains 14 residues. V was clipped by 1 base and J by 7 bases, with 13 bases between them. CDR1 MGHRA and CDR2 YSYEKL come from the germline V gene.

The genes are TRBV27 and TRBJ1-5; 7 nucleotides align to TRBD1. Trimming at V came to 5 bases and at J to 0 bases, leaving 4 bases not matched to a gene. There are 15 residues in the CDR3. Per germline, CDR1 MNHEY and CDR2 SMNVEV (reference sequence). CDR3 nucleotide sequence: TGTGCCAGCAGTGGGACAGACCTTAGCAATCAGCCCCAGCATTTT. This sequence encodes CASSGTDLSNQPQHF.